This T cell receptor (beta chain) was sequenced for a study of shared clonotypes between healthy human individuals. From CD4+ cells came CD45RA+ naive and CD45RA-negative memory subsets. The assay was immunoSEQ multiplex PCR, and TCRdb's table has in-frame clones only and misses some. The repertoire holds some 500,000 clones, with 90% to 96% as singletons. The material sequenced was naive CD4+ T cells sorted from blood. Subset indicated: CD45RA+ positively selected. This TCR was recovered from a woman between 25 and 40 years old in good health.

As DNA, the CDR3 is TGCGCCAGCAGCACAACCGGGACAGGGAGGAACTATGGCTACACCTTC. Translated, it gives CASSTTGTGRNYGYTF. V is TRBV5-1 and J is TRBJ1-2, with 9 bases matching TRBD1. Trimming took 4 bases from V and 2 from J; bases not matched to a gene: 9. This CDR3 contains 16 residues. Germline V gene lookup returns CDR1 SGHRS and CDR2 YFSETQ.